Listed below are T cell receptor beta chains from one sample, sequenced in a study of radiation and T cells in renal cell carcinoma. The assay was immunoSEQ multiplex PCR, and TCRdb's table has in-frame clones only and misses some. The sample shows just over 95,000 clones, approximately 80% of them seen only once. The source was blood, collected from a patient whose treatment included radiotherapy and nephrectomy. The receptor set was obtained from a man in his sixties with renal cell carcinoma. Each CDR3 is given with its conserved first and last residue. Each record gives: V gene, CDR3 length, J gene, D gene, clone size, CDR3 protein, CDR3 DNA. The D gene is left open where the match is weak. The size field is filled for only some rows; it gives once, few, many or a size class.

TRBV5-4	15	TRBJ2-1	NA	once	CASSLAGWGRNEQFF	TGTGCCAGCAGCTTGGCGGGGTGGGGGAGGAATGAGCAGTTCTTC
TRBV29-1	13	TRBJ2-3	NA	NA	CSVAWTATDTQYF	TGCAGCGTTGCTTGGACAGCAACAGATACGCAGTATTTT
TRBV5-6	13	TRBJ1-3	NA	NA	CASSLEQTTSLYF	TGTGCCAGCAGCTTGGAACAGACAACCTCCCTCTATTTT
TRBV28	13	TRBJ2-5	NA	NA	CASVHGYQETQYF	TGTGCCAGCGTTCATGGGTACCAAGAGACCCAGTACTTC
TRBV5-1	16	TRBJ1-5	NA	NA	CASSLGAGGVNQPQHF	TGCGCCAGCAGCTTGGGGGCGGGGGGCGTCAATCAGCCCCAGCATTTT
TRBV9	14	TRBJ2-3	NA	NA	CASSVELGTDTQYF	TGTGCCAGCAGCGTAGAACTAGGAACAGATACGCAGTATTTT
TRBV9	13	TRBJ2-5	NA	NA	CASSVGYRETQYF	TGTGCCAGCAGCGTAGGTTATCGGGAGACCCAGTACTTC
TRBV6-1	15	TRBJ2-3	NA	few	CASSEFGRGTDTQYF	TGTGCCAGCAGTGAATTCGGGCGAGGCACAGATACGCAGTATTTT
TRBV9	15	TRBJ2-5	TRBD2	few	CASSVAGGSQETQYF	TGTGCCAGCAGCGTTGCGGGGGGAAGTCAAGAGACCCAGTACTTC
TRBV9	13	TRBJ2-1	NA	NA	CASSTLAYNEQFF	TGTGCCAGCAGCACCTTGGCCTACAATGAGCAGTTCTTC
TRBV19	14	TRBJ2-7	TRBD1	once	CASSMGTGGYEQYF	TGTGCCAGTAGTATGGGGACAGGGGGGTACGAGCAGTACTTC
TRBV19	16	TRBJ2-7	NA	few	CASSASGVRAAYEQYF	TGTGCCAGTAGTGCCTCCGGCGTGCGGGCGGCCTACGAGCAGTACTTC
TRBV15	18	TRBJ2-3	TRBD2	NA	CATSRLTSGPEGTDTQYF	TGTGCCACCAGCAGACTTACTAGCGGGCCGGAGGGCACAGATACGCAGTATTTT
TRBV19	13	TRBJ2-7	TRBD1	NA	CASSIAGGYEQYF	TGTGCCAGTAGTATTGCAGGGGGCTACGAGCAGTACTTC
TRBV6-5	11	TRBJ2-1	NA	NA	CASSYASEQFF	TGTGCCAGCAGTTACGCTTCTGAGCAGTTCTTC
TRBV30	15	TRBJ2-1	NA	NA	CAWNAHGSYYNEQFF	TGTGCCTGGAATGCCCACGGGAGTTATTACAATGAGCAGTTCTTC
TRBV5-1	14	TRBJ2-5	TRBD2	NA	CASSVTSGKETQYF	TGCGCCAGCAGCGTCACTAGCGGGAAAGAGACCCAGTACTTC
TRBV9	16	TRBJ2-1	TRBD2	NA	CASSVVRASGSAEQFF	TGTGCCAGCAGCGTAGTGAGGGCTAGCGGGAGTGCTGAGCAGTTCTTC
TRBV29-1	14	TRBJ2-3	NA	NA	CSVGEGAITDTQYF	TGCAGCGTTGGTGAAGGGGCCATCACAGATACGCAGTATTTT
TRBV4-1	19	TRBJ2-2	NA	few	CASSQNPFPRSRFGGELFF	TGCGCCAGCAGCCAAAATCCCTTTCCCCGTAGCCGATTTGGCGGGGAGCTGTTTTTT
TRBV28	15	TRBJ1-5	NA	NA	CASSLLEIDNQPQHF	TGTGCCAGCAGTTTACTAGAAATTGACAATCAGCCCCAGCATTTT
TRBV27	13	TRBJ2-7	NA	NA	CASSPGLLYEQYF	TGTGCCAGCAGTCCCGGACTATTATACGAGCAGTACTTC
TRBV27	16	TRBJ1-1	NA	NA	CASSLSPWTPNTEAFF	TGTGCCAGCAGTTTATCCCCCTGGACACCGAACACTGAAGCTTTCTTT
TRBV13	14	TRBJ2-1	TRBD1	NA	CASRGTESYNEQFF	TGTGCCAGCAGAGGGACAGAATCCTACAATGAGCAGTTCTTC
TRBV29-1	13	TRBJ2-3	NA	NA	CSVEEVTTDTQYF	TGCAGCGTTGAAGAGGTCACCACAGATACGCAGTATTTT
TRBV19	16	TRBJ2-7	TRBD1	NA	CASSMGPGQGTYEQYF	TGTGCCAGTAGTATGGGTCCCGGACAGGGGACCTACGAGCAGTACTTC
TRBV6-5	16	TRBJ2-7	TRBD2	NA	CASSYKPPGGTYEQYF	TGTGCCAGCAGTTATAAACCCCCGGGAGGTACGTACGAGCAGTACTTC
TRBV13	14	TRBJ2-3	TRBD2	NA	CASSGRASTDTQYF	TGTGCCAGCAGCGGGAGGGCTAGCACAGATACGCAGTATTTT
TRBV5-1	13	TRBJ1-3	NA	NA	CASSLGVGNTIYF	TGCGCCAGCAGCTTGGGCGTGGGAAACACCATATATTTT
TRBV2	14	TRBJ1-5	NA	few	CASSAQGRDQPQHF	TGTGCCAGCAGTGCACAGGGTAGGGATCAGCCCCAGCATTTT
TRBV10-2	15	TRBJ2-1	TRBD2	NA	CASPTGLAGVNEQFF	TGCGCCAGCCCTACGGGACTAGCGGGAGTTAATGAGCAGTTCTTC
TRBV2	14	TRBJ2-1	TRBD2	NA	CASKGLAGGNEQFF	TGTGCCAGCAAGGGACTAGCGGGGGGCAATGAGCAGTTCTTC
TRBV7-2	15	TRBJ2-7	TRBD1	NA	CASSLAGTGDDEQYF	TGTGCCAGCAGCTTAGCGGGGACAGGGGACGACGAGCAGTACTTC
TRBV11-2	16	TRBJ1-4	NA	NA	CASSLGGGVGNEKLFF	TGTGCCAGCAGCTTAGGGGGGGGAGTGGGAAATGAAAAACTGTTTTTT
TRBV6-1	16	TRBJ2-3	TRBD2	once	CASSEALRGVTDTQYF	TGTGCCAGCAGTGAAGCGCTTCGGGGGGTGACAGATACGCAGTATTTT
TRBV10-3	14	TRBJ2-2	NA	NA	CAISQGSDTGELFF	TGTGCCATCTCACAGGGTTCGGACACCGGGGAGCTGTTTTTT
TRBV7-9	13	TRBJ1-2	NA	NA	CASSLEPNYGYTF	TGTGCCAGCAGCTTAGAGCCGAACTATGGCTACACCTTC
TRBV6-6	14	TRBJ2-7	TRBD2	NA	CASSYGTSGYEQYF	TGTGCCAGCAGTTACGGGACTAGCGGCTACGAGCAGTACTTC
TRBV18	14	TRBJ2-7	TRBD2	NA	CASSPPSGSYEQYF	TGTGCCAGCTCACCACCGAGCGGGAGCTACGAGCAGTACTTC
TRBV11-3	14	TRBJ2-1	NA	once	CASSLGVLDNEQFF	TGTGCCAGCAGCTTAGGGGTGTTGGACAATGAGCAGTTCTTC
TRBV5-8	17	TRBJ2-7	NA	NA	CASSLEWGLRRNYEQYF	TGTGCCAGCAGCTTGGAGTGGGGGCTTCGGCGGAACTACGAGCAGTACTTC
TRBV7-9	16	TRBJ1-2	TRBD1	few	CASSLADAGTGYGYTF	TGTGCCAGCAGCTTAGCAGACGCCGGGACAGGGTATGGCTACACCTTC
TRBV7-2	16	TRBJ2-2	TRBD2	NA	CASSLGGGRGTGELFF	TGTGCCAGCAGCTTAGGAGGCGGGAGAGGTACCGGGGAGCTGTTTTTT
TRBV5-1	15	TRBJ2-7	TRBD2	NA	CASSLAGGSPNEQYF	TGCGCCAGCAGCTTGGCCGGGGGGAGTCCCAACGAGCAGTACTTC
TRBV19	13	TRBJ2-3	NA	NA	CASRDTSTDTQYF	TGTGCCAGTCGGGATACTAGCACAGATACGCAGTATTTT
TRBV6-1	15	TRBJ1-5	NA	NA	CASSEAPGEGQPQHF	TGTGCCAGCAGTGAAGCGCCGGGGGAAGGTCAGCCCCAGCATTTT
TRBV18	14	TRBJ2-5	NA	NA	CASSPSAGVETQYF	TGTGCCAGCTCACCATCAGCGGGTGTAGAGACCCAGTACTTC
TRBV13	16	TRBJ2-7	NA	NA	CASSLVGSSRSYEQYF	TGTGCCAGCAGCTTAGTGGGGAGTTCCCGCTCCTACGAGCAGTACTTC
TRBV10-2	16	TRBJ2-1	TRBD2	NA	CASSDPSGRGYNEQFF	TGCGCCAGCAGTGACCCTAGCGGGAGGGGCTACAATGAGCAGTTCTTC
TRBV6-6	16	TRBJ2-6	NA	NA	CASSTIHQAGANVLTF	TGTGCCAGCAGCACAATACACCAAGCTGGGGCCAACGTCCTGACTTTC
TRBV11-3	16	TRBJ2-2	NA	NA	CASSFGLPKNTGELFF	TGTGCCAGCAGCTTCGGACTACCAAAGAACACCGGGGAGCTGTTTTTT
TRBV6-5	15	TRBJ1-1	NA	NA	CASSYSRTANTEAFF	TGTGCCAGCAGTTACTCCCGGACGGCAAACACTGAAGCTTTCTTT
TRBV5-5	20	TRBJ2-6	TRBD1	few	CASSLVSLQGSRAGANVLTF	TGTGCCAGCAGCTTGGTCTCCCTACAGGGGTCTCGAGCTGGGGCCAACGTCCTGACTTTC
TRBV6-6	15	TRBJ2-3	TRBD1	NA	CASSYGTGITDTQYF	TGTGCCAGCAGTTACGGGACAGGAATCACAGATACGCAGTATTTT
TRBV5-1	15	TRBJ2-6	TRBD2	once	CASSFSGTGANVLTF	TGCGCCAGCAGCTTTAGCGGGACTGGGGCCAACGTCCTGACTTTC
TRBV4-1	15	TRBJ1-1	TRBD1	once	CASSLDRVENTEAFF	TGCGCCAGCAGCCTGGACAGGGTGGAGAACACTGAAGCTTTCTTT
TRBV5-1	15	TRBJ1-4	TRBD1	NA	CASSSGTELNEKLFF	TGCGCCAGCAGCTCCGGGACAGAGCTTAATGAAAAACTGTTTTTT
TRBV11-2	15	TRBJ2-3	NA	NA	CASSAHGQSTDTQYF	TGTGCCAGCAGCGCGCACGGACAGAGCACAGATACGCAGTATTTT
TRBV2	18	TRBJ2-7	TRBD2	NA	CASSEGTSGSIFIYEQYF	TGTGCCAGCAGTGAAGGGACTAGCGGGAGTATATTCATCTACGAGCAGTACTTC